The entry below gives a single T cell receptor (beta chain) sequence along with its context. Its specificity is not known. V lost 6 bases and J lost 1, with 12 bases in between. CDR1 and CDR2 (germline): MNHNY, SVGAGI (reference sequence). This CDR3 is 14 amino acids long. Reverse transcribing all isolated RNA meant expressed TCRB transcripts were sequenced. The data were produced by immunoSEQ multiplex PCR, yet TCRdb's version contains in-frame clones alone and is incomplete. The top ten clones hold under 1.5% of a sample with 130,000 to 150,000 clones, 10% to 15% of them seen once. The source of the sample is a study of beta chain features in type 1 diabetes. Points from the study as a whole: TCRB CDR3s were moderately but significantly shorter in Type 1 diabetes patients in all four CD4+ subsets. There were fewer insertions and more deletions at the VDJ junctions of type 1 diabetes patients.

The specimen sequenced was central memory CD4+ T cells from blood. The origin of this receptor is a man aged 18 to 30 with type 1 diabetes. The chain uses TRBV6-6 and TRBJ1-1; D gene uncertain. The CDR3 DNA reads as TGTGCCAGCAGCCGACCGGTAGGGAACACTGAAGCTTTCTTT. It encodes CASSRPVGNTEAFF.